This entry features one TCR beta chain sequence. The antigen remains undetermined. Sequencing was designed to attain a depth spanning 1 in 200,000 to 1 in 1 million T cells. Sequenced by immunoSEQ multiplex PCR; TCRdb stores in-frame clones only, minus some. The sample contains 40,000 or so clones, roughly three quarters of which appear only once. The sample is drawn from a study of cytotoxic CD8 clonotypes in ibrutinib-treated CLL. Study-level points and caveats: Clonality, elevated at ibrutinib response, dropped back toward baseline at progression. Public clonotypes occurred uncommonly; on treatment, they contracted or remained stable. Clonality correlated strongly with circulating CD8+ T cells and exceeded age-matched healthy donors at baseline.

The CDR3 consists of 15 residues. In germline, CDR1 is SGHVS, CDR2 FQNEAQ. Deletions cut 6 bases from V and 2 bases from J, with 14 bases between. Sequencing was performed on PBMCs, taken at disease progression, from a patient treated with ibrutinib. The source of this sequence is a human donor with chronic lymphocytic leukemia. This chain uses TRBV7-8 with TRBJ2-1, with D possibly matching TRBD2 (6 bases). The CDR3 region is CASSEAGGPYNEQFF. CDR3 sequence (DNA): TGTGCCAGCAGTGAAGCGGGCGGACCCTACAATGAGCAGTTCTTC.